This record concerns one T cell receptor beta chain sequence. Its antigen is unidentified. One end of the junction is discordant with germline, which a read error may explain. This CDR3 has 12 amino acids. Bulk libraries came from a prior protocol with listed TCR primers. One entry per CDR3 protein results from TCRdb running MiXCR on the PCR reads. The sample records around 470,000 distinct CDR3 sequences, under 30% being singletons. The record originates from a study of molecular identifiers for immune sequencing clone quantification. Study-wide context: The replicates split RNA from approximately 20,000 or 100,000 naive CD8 cells five ways and sequenced four. Findings and caveats of the study: Detection of one spiked Jurkat cell's TCR RNA reportedly worked in about a million naive cells.

Naive CD8 libraries were made from approximately 20,000 to 1,000,000 sorted cells, and they used 10%, 30% or 50% RNA. The sequencing sample was made of naive CD8+ T cells from blood, with Jurkat cell RNA spiked in. The sample's subset: FACS-sorted CD8+CD4-CCR7+CD45RA+ naive T cells. This TCR was sampled from a human donor in good health. Some libraries in this study had Jurkat cell RNA spiked in. This chain joins TRBV12-3 or TRBV12-4 and TRBJ2-3; the D is unclear. The CDR3 DNA reads TGTGTCAGCAGTTTACGTCCCGATACGCAGTATTTT. Its protein is CVSSLRPDTQYF.